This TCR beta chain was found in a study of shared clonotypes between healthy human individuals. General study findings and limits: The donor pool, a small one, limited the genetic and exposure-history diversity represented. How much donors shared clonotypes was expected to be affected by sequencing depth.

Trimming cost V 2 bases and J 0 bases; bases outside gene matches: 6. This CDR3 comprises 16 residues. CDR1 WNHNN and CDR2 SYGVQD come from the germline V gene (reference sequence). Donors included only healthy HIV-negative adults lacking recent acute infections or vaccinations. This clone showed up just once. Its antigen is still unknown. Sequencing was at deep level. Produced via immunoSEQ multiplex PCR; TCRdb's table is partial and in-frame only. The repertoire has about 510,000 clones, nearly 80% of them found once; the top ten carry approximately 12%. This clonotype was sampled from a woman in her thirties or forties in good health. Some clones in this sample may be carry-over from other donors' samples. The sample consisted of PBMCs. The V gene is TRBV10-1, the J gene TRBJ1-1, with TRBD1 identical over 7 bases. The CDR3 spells CASSEKGQPLNTEAFF. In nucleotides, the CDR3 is TGCGCCAGCAGTGAGAAGGGACAGCCTCTGAACACTGAAGCTTTCTTT.